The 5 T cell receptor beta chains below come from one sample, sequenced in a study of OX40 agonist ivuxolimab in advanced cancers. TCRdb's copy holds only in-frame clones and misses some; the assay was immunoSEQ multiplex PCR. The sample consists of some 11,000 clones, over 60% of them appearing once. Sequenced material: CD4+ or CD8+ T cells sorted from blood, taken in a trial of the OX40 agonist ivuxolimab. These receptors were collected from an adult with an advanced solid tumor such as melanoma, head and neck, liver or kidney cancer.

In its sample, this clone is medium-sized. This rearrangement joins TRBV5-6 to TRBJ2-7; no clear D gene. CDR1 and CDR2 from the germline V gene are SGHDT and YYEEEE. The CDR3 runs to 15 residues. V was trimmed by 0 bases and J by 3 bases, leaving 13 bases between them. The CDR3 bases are TGTGCCAGCAGCTTGGTGGGTCAGACGAACTACGAGCAGTACTTC. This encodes CASSLVGQTNYEQYF.

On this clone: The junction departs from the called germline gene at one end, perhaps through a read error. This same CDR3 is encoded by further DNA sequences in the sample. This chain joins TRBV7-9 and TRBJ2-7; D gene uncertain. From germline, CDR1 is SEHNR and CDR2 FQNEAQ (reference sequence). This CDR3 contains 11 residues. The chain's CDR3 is CASSNTNEQYF. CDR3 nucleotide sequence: TGCGCCAGCAGTAACACGAACGAGCAGTACTTC.

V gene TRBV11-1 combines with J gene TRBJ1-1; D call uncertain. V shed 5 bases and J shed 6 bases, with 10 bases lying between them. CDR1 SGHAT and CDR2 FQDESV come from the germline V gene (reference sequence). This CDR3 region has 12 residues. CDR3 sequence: CASSLPGPEAFF. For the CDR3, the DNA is TGTGCCAGCAGCCTGCCGGGTCCTGAAGCTTTCTTT. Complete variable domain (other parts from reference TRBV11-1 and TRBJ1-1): EAEVAQSPRYKITEKSQAVAFWCDPISGHATLYWYRQILGQGPELLVQFQDESVVDDSQLPKDRFSAERLKGVDSTLKIQPAELGDSAMYLCASSLPGPEAFFGQGTRLTVV.

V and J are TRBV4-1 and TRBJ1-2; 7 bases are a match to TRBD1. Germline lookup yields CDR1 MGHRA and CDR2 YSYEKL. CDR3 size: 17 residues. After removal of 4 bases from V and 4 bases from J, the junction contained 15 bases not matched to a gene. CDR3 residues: CASSPSQRQGIGYGYTF. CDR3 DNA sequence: TGCGCCAGCAGCCCGTCCCAGAGACAGGGTATCGGCTATGGCTACACCTTC.

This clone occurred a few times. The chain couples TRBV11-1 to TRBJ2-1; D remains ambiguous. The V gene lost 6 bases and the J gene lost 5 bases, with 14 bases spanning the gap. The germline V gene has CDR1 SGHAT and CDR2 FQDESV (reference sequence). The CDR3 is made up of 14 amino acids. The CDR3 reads CASRDTTLNNEQFF. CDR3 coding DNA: TGTGCCAGCAGAGACACAACGCTAAACAATGAGCAGTTCTTC.